The T cell receptor beta chain described here comes from a study of shared clonotypes between healthy human individuals. V was trimmed by 2 bases and J by 1 base, leaving 13 bases between them. This CDR3 spans 16 amino acids. Germline V gives CDR1 SGHRS, CDR2 YFSETQ. Clones were sequenced by immunoSEQ multiplex PCR, and TCRdb holds only the in-frame ones, with some missing. The sample includes fewer than 1.8 million clones, just under 99% of them seen just once. The rearrangement joins TRBV5-1 to TRBJ2-1; TRBD2 might be the D (6 bases). The sequenced sample was naive CD4+ T cells sorted from blood. Described subset: CD45RA+ positively selected. The sequence was obtained from a young man in good health. As DNA, the CDR3 is TGCGCCAGCAGCTTAGTAGCGGTTTCGTCCTACAATGAGCAGTTCTTC. It specifies CASSLVAVSSYNEQFF. The full variable domain, with the rest looked up from reference TRBV5-1 and TRBJ2-1, is KAGVTQTPRYLIKTRGQQVTLSCSPISGHRSVSWYQQTPGQGLQFLFEYFSETQRNKGNFPGRFSGRQFSNSRSEMNVSTLELGDSALYLCASSLVAVSSYNEQFFGPGTRLTVL.